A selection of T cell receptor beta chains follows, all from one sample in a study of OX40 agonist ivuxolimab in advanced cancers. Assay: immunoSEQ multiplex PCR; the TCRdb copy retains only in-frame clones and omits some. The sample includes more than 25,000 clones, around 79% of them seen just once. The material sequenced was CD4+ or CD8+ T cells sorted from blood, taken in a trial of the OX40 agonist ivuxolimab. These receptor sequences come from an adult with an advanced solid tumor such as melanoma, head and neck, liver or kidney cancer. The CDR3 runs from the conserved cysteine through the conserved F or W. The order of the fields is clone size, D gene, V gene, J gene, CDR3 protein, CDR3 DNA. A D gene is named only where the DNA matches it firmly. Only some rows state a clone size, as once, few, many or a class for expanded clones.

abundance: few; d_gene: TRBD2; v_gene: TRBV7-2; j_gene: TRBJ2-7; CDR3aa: CASSWGLANEQYF; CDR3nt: TGTGCCAGCAGCTGGGGACTAGCGAACGAGCAGTACTTC
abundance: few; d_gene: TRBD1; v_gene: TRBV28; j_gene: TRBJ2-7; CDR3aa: CASSFGTGSSYEQYF; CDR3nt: TGTGCCAGCAGTTTCGGGACAGGTTCAAGCTACGAGCAGTACTTC
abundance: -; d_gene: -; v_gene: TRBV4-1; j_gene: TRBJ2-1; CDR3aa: CASSRGRSYNEQFF; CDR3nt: TGCGCCAGCAGCAGGGGTCGCTCCTACAATGAGCAGTTCTTC
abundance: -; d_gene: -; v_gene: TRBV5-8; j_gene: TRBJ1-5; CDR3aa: CASRMKGSNQPQHF; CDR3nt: TGTGCCAGCAGAATGAAGGGTAGCAATCAGCCCCAGCATTTT
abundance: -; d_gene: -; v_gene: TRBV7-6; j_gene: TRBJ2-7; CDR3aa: CASSYNPGAGPSYEQYF; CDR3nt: TGTGCCAGCAGCTACAACCCCGGTGCAGGGCCCTCCTACGAGCAGTACTTC
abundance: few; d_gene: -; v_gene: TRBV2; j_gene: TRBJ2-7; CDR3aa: CASKEPGYEQYF; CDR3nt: TGTGCCAGCAAAGAGCCAGGTTACGAGCAGTACTTC
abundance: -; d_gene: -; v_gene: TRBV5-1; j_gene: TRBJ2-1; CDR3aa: CASSLNSFYNEQFF; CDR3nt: TGCGCCAGCAGCTTGAACAGCTTTTACAATGAGCAGTTCTTC
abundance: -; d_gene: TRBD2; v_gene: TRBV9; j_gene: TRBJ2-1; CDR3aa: CASSVGGGGAYNEQFF; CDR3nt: TGTGCCAGCAGCGTAGGCGGCGGGGGGGCCTACAATGAGCAGTTCTTC
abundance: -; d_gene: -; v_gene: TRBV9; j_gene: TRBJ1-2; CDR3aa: CASSVVSQGLNYGYTF; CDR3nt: TGTGCCAGCAGCGTAGTGAGTCAGGGCCTCAACTATGGCTACACCTTC
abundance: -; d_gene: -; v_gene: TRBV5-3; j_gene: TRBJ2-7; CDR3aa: CARSPSNF; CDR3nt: TGTGCCAGAAGCCCATCTAACTTC
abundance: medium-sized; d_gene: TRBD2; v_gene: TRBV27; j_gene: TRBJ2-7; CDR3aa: CASSSPLAGDGDEQYF; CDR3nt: TGTGCCAGCAGTTCCCCCTTAGCGGGAGATGGAGACGAGCAGTACTTC
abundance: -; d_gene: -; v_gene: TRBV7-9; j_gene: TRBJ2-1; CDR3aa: CASSPRDGNYNEQFF; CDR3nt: TGTGCCAGCAGCCCAAGGGACGGCAATTACAATGAGCAGTTCTTC
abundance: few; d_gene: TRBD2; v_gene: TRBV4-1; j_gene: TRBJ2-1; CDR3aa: CASSQGLAGGGNEQFF; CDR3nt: TGCGCCAGCAGCCAAGGACTAGCGGGAGGAGGGAATGAGCAGTTCTTC
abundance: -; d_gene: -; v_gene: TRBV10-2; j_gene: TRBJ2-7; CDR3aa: CASSEGTYEQYF; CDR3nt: TGCGCCAGCAGTGAAGGAACCTACGAGCAGTACTTC
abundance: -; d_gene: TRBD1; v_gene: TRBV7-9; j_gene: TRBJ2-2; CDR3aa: CASRGGSITGELFF; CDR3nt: TGTGCCAGCCGAGGGGGCTCGATCACCGGGGAGCTGTTTTTT
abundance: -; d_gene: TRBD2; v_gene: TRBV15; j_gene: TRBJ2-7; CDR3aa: CATSREGLAGDYEQYF; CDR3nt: TGTGCCACCAGCAGGGAAGGACTAGCGGGAGATTACGAGCAGTACTTC
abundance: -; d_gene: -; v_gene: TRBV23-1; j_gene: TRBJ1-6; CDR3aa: CASSYPLRRFYGGPGGNSPLHF; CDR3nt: TGCGCCAGCAGCTACCCTCTTAGACGTTTTTACGGGGGGCCTGGAGGTAATTCACCCCTCCACTTT
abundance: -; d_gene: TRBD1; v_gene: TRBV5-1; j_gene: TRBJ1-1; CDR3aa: CASSLSGGTEAFF; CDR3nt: TGCGCCAGCAGCTTGTCAGGGGGCACTGAAGCTTTCTTT
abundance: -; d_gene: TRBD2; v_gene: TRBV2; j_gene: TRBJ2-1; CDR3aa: CASSDGTSGGAINEQFF; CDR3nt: TGTGCCAGCAGTGATGGGACTAGCGGGGGGGCGATTAATGAGCAGTTCTTC
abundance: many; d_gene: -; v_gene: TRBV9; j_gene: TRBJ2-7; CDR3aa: CASSPSSGAGGPYEQYF; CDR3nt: TGTGCCAGCAGCCCAAGCTCGGGGGCAGGGGGTCCCTACGAGCAGTACTTC
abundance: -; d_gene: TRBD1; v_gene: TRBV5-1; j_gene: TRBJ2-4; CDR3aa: CASSSRTGIENIQYF; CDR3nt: TGCGCCAGCAGCTCCAGGACAGGGATAGAGAACATTCAGTACTTC
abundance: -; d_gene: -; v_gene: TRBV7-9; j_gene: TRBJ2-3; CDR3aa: CASSPARDTQYF; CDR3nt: TGTGCCAGCAGCCCTGCGAGAGATACGCAGTATTTT
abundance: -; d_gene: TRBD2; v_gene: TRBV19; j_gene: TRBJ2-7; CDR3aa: CASSIALFGPSGAYEQYF; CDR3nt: TGTGCCAGTAGTATAGCTCTTTTTGGGCCTAGCGGGGCTTACGAGCAGTACTTC
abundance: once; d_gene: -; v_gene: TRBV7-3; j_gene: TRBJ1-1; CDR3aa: CASSPGGGIDTEAFF; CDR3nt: TGTGCCAGCAGCCCGGGAGGAGGGATCGACACTGAAGCTTTCTTT
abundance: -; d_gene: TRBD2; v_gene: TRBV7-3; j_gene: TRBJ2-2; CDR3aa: CASSPPLAVPTGELFF; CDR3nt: TGTGCCAGCAGCCCCCCCCTAGCGGTCCCCACCGGGGAGCTGTTTTTT
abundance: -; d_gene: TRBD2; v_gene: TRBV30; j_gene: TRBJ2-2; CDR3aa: CAWSWASGGAGGELFF; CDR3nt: TGTGCCTGGAGCTGGGCTAGCGGGGGGGCCGGCGGGGAGCTGTTTTTT
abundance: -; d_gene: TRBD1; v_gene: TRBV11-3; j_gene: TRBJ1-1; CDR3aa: CASSFRDRGPLNTEAFF; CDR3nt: TGTGCCAGCAGCTTCCGGGACAGGGGCCCTTTGAACACTGAAGCTTTCTTT
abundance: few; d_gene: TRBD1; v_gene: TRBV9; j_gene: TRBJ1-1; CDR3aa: CASSPRQGILNTEAFF; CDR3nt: TGTGCCAGCAGCCCCAGACAGGGAATCCTGAACACTGAAGCTTTCTTT
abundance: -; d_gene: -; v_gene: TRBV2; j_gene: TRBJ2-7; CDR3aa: CASSDSRYEQYF; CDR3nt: TGTGCCAGCAGTGATTCCCGCTACGAGCAGTACTTC
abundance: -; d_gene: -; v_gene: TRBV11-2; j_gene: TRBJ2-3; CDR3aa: CASSLGGGTDTQYF; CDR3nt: TGTGCCAGCAGCTTGGGGGGCGGTACAGATACGCAGTATTTT
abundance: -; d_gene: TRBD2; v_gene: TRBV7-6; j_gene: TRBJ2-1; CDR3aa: CASSLGAGGLNEQFF; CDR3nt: TGTGCCAGCAGCTTAGGTGCGGGGGGGCTGAATGAGCAGTTCTTC
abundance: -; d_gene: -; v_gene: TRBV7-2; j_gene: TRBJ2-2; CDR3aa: CASSLVRATGELFF; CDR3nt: TGTGCCAGCAGCTTAGTACGGGCCACCGGGGAGCTGTTTTTT
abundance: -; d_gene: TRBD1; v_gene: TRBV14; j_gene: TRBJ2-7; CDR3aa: CASSQPGQGTYEQYF; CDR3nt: TGTGCCAGCAGCCAACCGGGACAGGGAACCTACGAGCAGTACTTC
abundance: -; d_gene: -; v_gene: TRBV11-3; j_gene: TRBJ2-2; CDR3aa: CASSRPGEAGELFF; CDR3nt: TGTGCCAGCAGCCGACCGGGGGAGGCCGGGGAGCTGTTTTTT
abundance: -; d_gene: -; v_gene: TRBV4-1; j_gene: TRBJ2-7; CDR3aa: CASGTIYEQYF; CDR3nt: TGCGCCAGCGGGACCATCTACGAGCAGTACTTC
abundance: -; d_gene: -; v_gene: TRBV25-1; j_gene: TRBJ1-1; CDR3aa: CASSESRNTEAFF; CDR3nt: TGTGCCAGCAGTGAATCGCGTAACACTGAAGCTTTCTTT
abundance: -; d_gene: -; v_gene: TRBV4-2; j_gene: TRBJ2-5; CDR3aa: CASSPNDLLGESQYF; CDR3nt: TGTGCCAGCAGCCCAAACGACCTTCTAGGGGAGTCCCAGTACTTC
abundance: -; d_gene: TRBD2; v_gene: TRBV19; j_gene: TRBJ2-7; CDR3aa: CASSMGGNEQYF; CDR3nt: TGTGCCAGTAGTATGGGAGGGAACGAGCAGTACTTC
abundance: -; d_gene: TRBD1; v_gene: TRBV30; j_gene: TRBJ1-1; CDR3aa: CACPGQGAYFMNTEAFF; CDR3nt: TGTGCCTGCCCCGGACAGGGGGCCTACTTTATGAACACTGAAGCTTTCTTT
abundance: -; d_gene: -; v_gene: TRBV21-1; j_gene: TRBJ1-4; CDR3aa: CASSNLGGEKLFF; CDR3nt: TGTGCCAGCAGCAATTTGGGCGGTGAAAAACTGTTTTTT
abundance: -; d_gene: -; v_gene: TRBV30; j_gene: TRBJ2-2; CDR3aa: CAWTLSGAPDTGELFF; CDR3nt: TGTGCCTGGACCCTATCGGGGGCGCCGGACACCGGGGAGCTGTTTTTT
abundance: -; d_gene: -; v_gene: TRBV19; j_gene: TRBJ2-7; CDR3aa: CASTQGPGPGYEQYF; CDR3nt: TGTGCCAGTACCCAAGGCCCAGGGCCGGGCTACGAGCAGTACTTC
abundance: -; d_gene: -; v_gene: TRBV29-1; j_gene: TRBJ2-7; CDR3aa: CSGGSSYEQYF; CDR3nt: TGCAGCGGTGGGAGTAGCTACGAGCAGTACTTC
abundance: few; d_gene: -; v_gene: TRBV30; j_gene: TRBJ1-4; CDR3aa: CAWSVGTGPNEKLFF; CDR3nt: TGTGCCTGGAGTGTGGGCACCGGACCGAATGAAAAACTGTTTTTT